This T cell receptor (beta chain) was retrieved from a study of CXCR3-negative and CXCR3-positive naive CD8 T cells. Overall study context: The dataset comprises some 150 million TRB reads in total, with about 1.5 +/- 0.3 million reads per library. General study points: The TRBV-TRBJ usage of naive CXCR3-negative and CXCR3-positive cells was similar, but that of memory cells differed. Against CXCR3-negative naive cells, CXCR3-positive naive cells showed more hydrophobic TRB CDR3s. Cryopreservation partially decreased CXCR3 expression, and most assays used fresh PBMCs.

CDR3 size: 16 residues. Germline V gene data show CDR1 as SGDLS and CDR2 as YYNGEE. It was by 5' RACE with UMI labels that the TRB cDNA libraries were prepared. Each CDR3 protein gets one entry in TCRdb, which reprocessed the 5' RACE reads and gives no DNA. The clone table shows 55,000 to 65,000 distinct CDR3 sequences, with the ten largest holding about 4.6%. Remarks on this clonotype: Its antigen is undetermined.

The clonotype comes from a human donor in good health. Some clones in this sample may be carry-over from other donors' samples. Sequenced input: naive CXCR3- CD8+ T cells from blood. Subset denoted: CD45RO-CCR7+CD27+CD95- naive CD8+ T cells lacking CXCR3 (TNR3-). This chain joins TRBV9 and TRBJ2-1; TCRdb's D call of TRBD1 is untestable without DNA. The CDR3 spells CASSVEEGRSYNEQFF.